This is a list of T cell receptor beta chains from one sample in a study of CD8 T cells in ankylosing spondylitis. TCRdb re-called the 5' RACE reads through MiXCR, storing one row per CDR3 protein. The sample shows around 140,000 distinct CDR3 sequences, 17% of them seen only once. Sequencing was carried out using blood, either unsorted or a sorted T cell fraction (not recorded which). These receptors came from a male donor with ankylosing spondylitis. Both conserved end residues are part of each CDR3. The D gene is left open where the match is weak. Some rows have no size entry. The others give once, few or many, or a class for an expanded clone.

length	size	V	J	D	CDR3	DNA
10	many	TRBV6-2/TRBV6-3	TRBJ2-3	NA	CAVKADTQYF	TGTGCCGTAAAAGCGGATACGCAGTATTTT
11	few	TRBV29-1	TRBJ1-1	NA	CSIMWDAEAFF	TGCAGCATTATGTGGGATGCTGAAGCTTTCTTT
17	few	TRBV4-3	TRBJ2-7	NA	CASSQSGRPAGSYEQYF	TGCGCCAGCAGCCAATCGGGTCGGCCAGCAGGGAGTTACGAGCAGTACTTC
13	NA	TRBV29-1	TRBJ1-2	NA	CSVVGGQSYGYTF	TGCAGCGTTGTAGGCGGCCAAAGCTATGGCTACACCTTC
16	few	TRBV15	TRBJ2-1	TRBD2	CATSVSFGTSFNEQFF	TGTGCCACCAGCGTATCTTTCGGGACTAGCTTCAATGAGCAGTTCTTC
15	NA	TRBV18	TRBJ2-5	NA	CASSPPTGGLETQYF	TGTGCCAGCTCACCTCCAACAGGCGGGTTGGAGACCCAGTACTTC
13	few	TRBV7-9	TRBJ2-1	NA	CASSPRAYNEQFF	TGTGCCAGCAGTCCCCGGGCCTACAATGAGCAGTTCTTC
15	NA	TRBV20-1	TRBJ2-7	NA	CSARTTGTQFREQYF	TGCAGTGCTAGAACCACAGGGACCCAGTTTAGGGAGCAGTACTTC
15	NA	TRBV6-2/TRBV6-3	TRBJ2-7	TRBD2	CASSGLTSGLYEQYF	TGTGCCAGCAGCGGATTGACTAGCGGGCTTTACGAGCAGTACTTC
15	few	TRBV7-8	TRBJ2-7	TRBD2	CASSRTPGLAYEQYF	TGTGCCAGCAGTCGAACTCCGGGACTAGCCTACGAGCAGTACTTC
15	many	TRBV28	TRBJ2-7	NA	CASSFPDKGAYEQYF	TGTGCCAGCAGTTTTCCTGATAAAGGCGCCTACGAGCAGTACTTC
16	NA	TRBV14	TRBJ2-5	NA	CASSQGVSRTKETQYF	TGTGCCAGCAGCCAAGGAGTCAGTCGGACGAAAGAGACCCAGTACTTC
15	NA	TRBV19	TRBJ2-2	TRBD1	CASSILPRGTGELFF	TGTGCCAGTAGTATACTCCCCAGGGGGACCGGGGAGCTGTTTTTT
14	NA	TRBV28	TRBJ2-7	TRBD1	CASSPTDRDYEQYF	TGTGCCAGCAGTCCTACCGACAGGGACTACGAGCAGTACTTC
12	many	TRBV7-9	TRBJ2-5	NA	CASSMDGETQYF	TGTGCCAGCAGCATGGACGGGGAGACCCAGTACTTC
13	NA	TRBV20-1	TRBJ2-7	NA	CSASVSQPNEQYF	TGCAGTGCCTCTGTGTCCCAGCCCAACGAGCAGTACTTC
12	NA	TRBV12-3/TRBV12-4	TRBJ1-1	NA	CASRRGGTEAFF	TGTGCCAGCAGGAGGGGGGGTACTGAAGCTTTCTTT
19	few	TRBV11-1	TRBJ2-4	NA	CASSLDRASDFGTKNIQYF	TGTGCCAGCAGCTTAGATCGGGCTAGCGATTTTGGTACCAAAAACATTCAGTACTTC
13	NA	TRBV14	TRBJ2-7	TRBD1	CASSLTGLNEQYF	TGTGCCAGCAGCCTGACAGGGCTGAACGAGCAGTACTTC
16	NA	TRBV11-2	TRBJ2-3	NA	CASSSPLEWRTDTQYF	TGTGCCAGCAGCTCCCCACTAGAGTGGCGCACAGATACGCAGTATTTT
15	few	TRBV7-2	TRBJ2-1	TRBD1	CASSWGQGTLNEQFF	TGTGCCAGCAGCTGGGGACAGGGGACCCTCAATGAGCAGTTCTTC
15	NA	TRBV27	TRBJ2-1	TRBD2	CASSLMSGRVNEQFF	TGTGCCAGCAGTTTAATGAGCGGGAGGGTAAATGAGCAGTTCTTC
13	few	TRBV29-1	TRBJ2-7	TRBD2	CSVEAGLGGEQYF	TGCAGCGTTGAGGCCGGACTAGGAGGCGAGCAGTACTTC
18	NA	TRBV11-2	TRBJ2-1	TRBD2	CASSILGSLAASYNEQFF	TGTGCCAGCAGCATCCTGGGTAGTCTAGCGGCCTCCTACAATGAGCAGTTCTTC